A single sample is the source of the 24 T cell receptor beta chains below, sequenced in a study of shared clonotypes between healthy human individuals. Libraries were prepared by immunoSEQ multiplex PCR; TCRdb keeps only in-frame clonotypes and omits some of them. The data show fewer than 150,000 clones, around two thirds seen once. The sample taken for sequencing was memory CD8+ T cells sorted from blood. Stated subset: CD45RO+ cells pooled with CCR7-negative TemRA cells. These receptors were collected from a woman aged 30 to 39 in good health.

The genes are TRBV11-2 and TRBJ2-7, with D tentatively TRBD1 or TRBD2 (5 bases each). Germline V gene lookup returns CDR1 SGHAT and CDR2 FQNNGV. The CDR3 spans 11 residues. Trimming took 7 bases from V and 4 from J, leaving 8 bases between them. CDR3 region: CASTGGYEQYF. In DNA, the CDR3 is TGTGCCAGCACTGGGGGTTACGAGCAGTACTTC.

V gene TRBV19 combines with J gene TRBJ2-7, with D unresolved. Trimming pared 2 bases from V and 6 bases from J, leaving 8 bases between. Germline V gene data show CDR1 as LNHDA and CDR2 as SQIVND (reference sequence). This CDR3 is 12 amino acids long. The CDR3 reads CASSIIGCEQYF. In DNA, the CDR3 is TGTGCCAGTAGTATAATCGGGTGCGAGCAGTACTTC.

The V call is TRBV19, the J call TRBJ2-5; D possibly corresponds to TRBD1 (6 bases). The CDR3 totals 16 residues. Germline V lookup: CDR1 LNHDA, CDR2 SQIVND (reference sequence). The V and J ends lost 7 bases and 4 bases respectively, with 22 bases between them. CDR3 sequence: CASTPLGRGLPETQYF. The DNA of the CDR3 is TGTGCCAGTACCCCCCTCGGCAGGGGTCTTCCAGAGACCCAGTACTTC.

This clone has a handful of counts. The V gene is TRBV2, the J gene TRBJ2-2, with D unclear. V shed 0 bases and J shed 3 bases, with 11 bases lying between them. This CDR3 has 16 residues. Germline V gene sequence: CDR1 SNHLY, CDR2 FYNNEI. The CDR3 DNA is TGTGCCAGCAGTGAAGCGCAGGCAGCACACACCGGGGAGCTGTTTTTT. This gives the protein CASSEAQAAHTGELFF.

The rearrangement joins TRBV11-3 to TRBJ2-1; D is unresolved. This CDR3 has 17 amino acids. Germline assignment: CDR1 SGHNT and CDR2 YENEEA. V was clipped by 5 bases and J by 0 bases, with 17 bases between them. In nucleotides, the CDR3 is TGTGCCAGCAGCGCGGAATCGACCACCAGCTCCTACAATGAGCAGTTCTTC. The encoded protein is CASSAESTTSSYNEQFF.

V and J are TRBV11-1 and TRBJ2-5; 11 bases match TRBD2. CDR1 and CDR2 (germline): SGHAT, FQDESV (reference sequence). The CDR3 has 15 amino acids. V was clipped by 5 bases and J by 2 bases; unmatched bases: 4. CDR3 region: CASSAGTSGQETQYF. The CDR3 coding sequence is TGTGCCAGCAGCGCCGGGACTAGCGGACAAGAGACCCAGTACTTC.

CDR3 sequence reads: CASSPLGQNTGELFF. The CDR3 DNA is TGTGCCAGCAGTCCACTGGGGCAGAACACCGGGGAGCTGTTTTTT. The rearrangement joins TRBV7-7 to TRBJ2-2, with D perhaps matching TRBD1 (5 bases). The ends were cut back, 6 bases at V and 1 base at J, with 12 bases in the middle. The CDR3 is made up of 15 amino acids. Germline CDR1 is SSHAT and CDR2 is FNYEAQ (reference sequence).

The chain links TRBV12-2 to TRBJ1-3; the table gives TRBD1 as D, unverified against the DNA. TRBV12-2 is labeled a pseudogene. This CDR3 has 14 amino acids. The CDR3 loop is CASPFGNSGNTIYF. CDR3 sequence (DNA): TGTGCAAGTCCCTTTGGCAACTCTGGAAACACCATATATTTT.

The chain recombines TRBV28 with TRBJ2-1; TRBD2 matches 7 bases. The CDR3 has 16 amino acids. The ends lost 3 bases at V and 2 bases at J; junction bases unmatched: 7. From germline, CDR1 is MDHEN and CDR2 SYDVKM. The CDR3 nucleotides are TGTGCCAGCAGTTTCCAATCTAGCGGAACCTACAATGAGCAGTTCTTC. It specifies CASSFQSSGTYNEQFF. Combining the CDR3 with reference TRBV28 and TRBJ2-1 gives the whole variable domain DVKVTQSSRYLVKRTGEKVFLECVQDMDHENMFWYRQDPGLGLRLIYFSYDVKMKEKGDIPEGYSVSREKKERFSLILESASTNQTSMYLCASSFQSSGTYNEQFFGPGTRLTVL.

The chain couples TRBV5-6 to TRBJ2-1; 11 bases agree with TRBD1. CDR3 length: 14 amino acids. Germline values: CDR1 SGHDT, CDR2 YYEEEE. The V and J ends lost 2 bases and 8 bases, in that order; junction bases with no gene match: 3. CDR3 coding DNA: TGTGCCAGCAGCTTAGGACAGGGGGCACATGAGCAGTTCTTC. Its translation: CASSLGQGAHEQFF.

The chain joins TRBV25-1 to TRBJ1-4; D is undetermined. Germline V gives CDR1 MGHDK, CDR2 SYGVNS. Trimming left V 2 bases short and J 0 bases short, with 13 bases between. CDR3 length: 17 amino acids. The CDR3 here is CASSETSQPATNEKLFF. CDR3 DNA: TGTGCCAGCAGTGAAACCTCACAACCTGCAACTAATGAAAAACTGTTTTTT. Combining the CDR3 with reference TRBV25-1 and TRBJ1-4 gives the whole variable domain EADIYQTPRYLVIGTGKKITLECSQTMGHDKMYWYQQDPGMELHLIHYSYGVNSTEKGDLSSESTVSRIRTEHFPLTLESARPSHTSQYLCASSETSQPATNEKLFFGSGTQLSVL.

This clone showed up just a few times. The chain couples TRBV11-2 to TRBJ1-5; no definite D call. Germline-derived CDR1 and CDR2 are SGHAT and FQNNGV. The CDR3 totals 13 residues. Trimming removed 1 base at V and 5 bases at J, with 6 bases between. CDR3 in DNA: TGTGCCAGCAGCTTAGGCCCCTATCAGCCCCAGCATTTT. This sequence encodes CASSLGPYQPQHF.

The rearrangement uses TRBV6-1 and TRBJ2-1; 8 bases are shared with TRBD2. J lost 7 bases, V lost 4 bases, and 3 bases had no gene match. There are 13 residues in the CDR3. Germline values: CDR1 MNHNS, CDR2 SASEGT. CDR3 DNA: TGTGCCAGCAGTGCACTAGCGGAGAATGAGCAGTTCTTC. Protein product: CASSALAENEQFF.

CDR3 protein: CAISERGRKETQYF. DNA of the CDR3: TGTGCCATCAGTGAGCGAGGCAGAAAAGAGACCCAGTACTTC. V usage is TRBV10-3 and J usage is TRBJ2-5; D call uncertain. This CDR3 comprises 14 residues. Germline V gene lookup returns CDR1 ENHRY and CDR2 SYGVKD. The V and J ends lost 2 bases and 3 bases respectively, with 10 bases between them.

This clone was observed a few times. V is TRBV4-1 and J is TRBJ1-1, with no clear D. Germline CDR1 reads MGHRA; CDR2 reads YSYEKL. CDR3 length: 14 residues. Trimming shortened V by 4 bases and J by 4 bases, and 13 bases separated the two germline ends. The CDR3 reads CASSPSGLSTEAFF. In DNA, the CDR3 is TGCGCCAGCAGCCCCTCAGGATTGAGCACTGAAGCTTTCTTT.

This clone was recorded at least ten times. The chain recombines TRBV2 with TRBJ2-7; no clear D. The germline V gene encodes CDR1 SNHLY and CDR2 FYNNEI. Deletions cut 6 bases from V and 0 bases from J, with 21 bases between. This CDR3 region has 17 residues. The CDR3 is CASSNGLEAVSSYEQYF. DNA of the CDR3: TGTGCCAGCAGCAATGGCCTCGAGGCCGTAAGCTCCTACGAGCAGTACTTC.

V gene TRBV7-9 combines with J gene TRBJ2-5; D gene unclear. Between the trimmed V and J ends, which lost 2 bases and 2 bases, there was a span of 12 bases. Germline CDR1 SEHNR, CDR2 FQNEAQ (reference sequence). The CDR3 is 15 residues long. In nucleotides, the CDR3 is TGTGCCAGCAGCTTAAAATTAGGTCATCAAGAGACCCAGTACTTC. Amino acids: CASSLKLGHQETQYF. Together with reference TRBV7-9 and TRBJ2-5, the CDR3 gives the full variable domain: DTGVSQNPRHKITKRGQNVTFRCDPISEHNRLYWYRQTLGQGPEFLTYFQNEAQLEKSRLLSDRFSAERPKGSFSTLEIQRTEQGDSAMYLCASSLKLGHQETQYFGPGTRLLVL.

This clone was seen a few times. A far larger clone is only one base removed, so a read error is likely. The sample contains more than one DNA sequence encoding this CDR3. V and J are TRBV6-6 and TRBJ1-5; the D is unclear. The CDR3 totals 13 residues. The germline V gene encodes CDR1 MNHNY and CDR2 SVGAGI (reference sequence). V lost 6 bases to trimming and J lost 2 bases, with 8 bases between them. The CDR3 protein is CASRAVGNQPQHF. The CDR3 coding sequence is TGTGCCAGCAGGGCAGTCGGCAATCAGCCCCAGCATTTT.

The V call is TRBV30, the J call TRBJ1-2; D might be TRBD1 (5 bases). V shed 8 bases and J shed 8 bases, with 18 bases lying between them. CDR3 size: 12 residues. The germline V gene encodes CDR1 GTSNPN and CDR2 SVGIG (reference sequence). The CDR3 DNA reads as TGTGCCACGGACACACTCTCATGGGGCTACACCTTC. Its translation: CATDTLSWGYTF.

In its sample, this clone was seen once. The V gene is TRBV4-2, the J gene TRBJ1-2; D perhaps matches TRBD1 (6 bases). CDR1 is LGHNA, CDR2 YNFKEQ, per germline. V lost 6 bases, J lost 6 bases, and 20 bases lay in between. This CDR3 is built from 15 residues. The chain's CDR3 is CASSSLGGGADGYTF. The CDR3 nucleotides are TGTGCCAGCAGTTCCCTAGGCGGGGGCGCCGATGGCTACACCTTC.

The chain carries TRBV2 and TRBJ2-2, with D perhaps matching TRBD1 (5 bases). V was trimmed by 9 bases and J by 0 bases, leaving 8 bases between them. The CDR3 is 13 residues long. CDR1 is SNHLY, CDR2 FYNNEI, per germline. CDR3 sequence reads: CASQGANTGELFF. The CDR3 coding sequence is TGTGCCAGTCAGGGCGCGAACACCGGGGAGCTGTTTTTT.

This chain connects TRBV11-3 to TRBJ2-7, with D perhaps matching TRBD1 or TRBD2 (5 bases each). Trimming stripped 3 bases from V and 2 bases from J, with 11 bases between. Germline CDR1 is SGHNT and CDR2 is YENEEA. CDR3 length: 14 amino acids. CDR3 in amino acids: CASSFGGRTYEQYF. In nucleotides, the CDR3 is TGTGCCAGCAGCTTTGGGGGAAGGACCTACGAGCAGTACTTC.

This clone was counted a few times. V is TRBV2 and J is TRBJ2-5; no clear D. The J call is in doubt because the DNA end fits TRBJ2-7 better. Germline CDR1 is SNHLY and CDR2 is FYNNEI. The CDR3 is 13 amino acids. Here the CDR3 reads CASSAGFAYEQYF. The CDR3 nucleotides read TGTGCCAGCAGTGCAGGTTTTGCCTACGAGCAGTACTTC.

The genes are TRBV2 and TRBJ1-2; 7 positions match TRBD1. Germline CDR1 SNHLY, CDR2 FYNNEI. V trimming: 4 bases; J trimming: 4 bases; junction bases outside the gene matches: 3. This CDR3 is built from 13 residues. The CDR3 reads CASSGTGAYGYTF. In DNA, the CDR3 is TGTGCCAGCAGTGGAACAGGGGCCTATGGCTACACCTTC.